Below are 17 T cell receptor beta chains sequenced from a single sample in a study of T-cell memory formation after mild COVID-19. TCRdb reanalysed the 5' RACE reads using MiXCR and keeps one entry per CDR3 protein. The profile covers hundreds of thousands of distinct CDR3 sequences, with under 20% appearing a single time and about 12% taken by the ten largest. Sample: PBMCs or a T cell subset sorted from them (not recorded which). Receptors were obtained from an adult woman who had mild COVID-19 (a few samples of this study predate the infection). Cell type and time point are not known.

A few counts support this clonotype. DNA of the CDR3: TGTGCCAGCAGCCAAGAGGGACAGGGATTTAGGACAGATACGCAGTATTTT. Its translation is CASSQEGQGFRTDTQYF. V gene TRBV3-1 combines with J gene TRBJ2-3; TRBD1 matches 9 bases. CDR3 length: 17 amino acids. Germline V gene lookup returns CDR1 LGHDT and CDR2 YNNKEL (reference sequence). The V gene end was trimmed by 0 bases and the J gene end by 3 bases; junction bases not matched to a gene: 7.

V is TRBV7-9 and J is TRBJ1-1, with TRBD1 matching 7 bases. V shed 5 bases, J shed 4 bases, and the junction held 10 bases outside the gene matches. Germline assignment: CDR1 SEHNR and CDR2 FQNEAQ (reference sequence). The CDR3 runs to 15 residues. Written as DNA, the CDR3 is TGTGCCAGCAGCGGGCGCCAGGGGGACGGCACTGAAGCTTTCTTT. It is translated as CASSGRQGDGTEAFF.

This clonotype has ten or more counts. CDR3 residues: CASSVASGTYEQYF. CDR3 bases: TGTGCCAGCAGCGTAGCTAGCGGGACTTACGAGCAGTACTTC. The rearrangement joins TRBV9 to TRBJ2-7, with 9 positions matching TRBD2. This CDR3 region has 14 residues. The ends lost 0 bases at V and 4 bases at J; junction bases unmatched: 2. The V gene's germline CDR1 is SGDLS and CDR2 YYNGEE. The full variable domain, its missing parts supplied by reference TRBV9 and TRBJ2-7, is DSGVTQTPKHLITATGQRVTLRCSPRSGDLSVYWYQQSLDQGLQFLIQYYNGEERAKGNILERFSAQQFPDLHSELNLSSLELGDSALYFCASSVASGTYEQYFGPGTRLTVT.

This clonotype was recorded a few times. The rearrangement links TRBV5-1 to TRBJ1-5, with D possibly TRBD1 on 6 matching bases. Trimming took 3 bases from V and 5 from J, leaving 12 bases between them. Germline V lookup: CDR1 SGHRS, CDR2 YFSETQ. The CDR3 totals 14 residues. The CDR3 DNA is TGCGCCAGCAGCTCCGGGGACATCGATCAGCCCCAGCATTTT. This translates into CASSSGDIDQPQHF.

J is TRBJ1-1 and V is TRBV5-1; 8 bases are a match to TRBD1. Germline V CDR1 and CDR2: SGHRS, YFSETQ. This CDR3 has 17 residues. V dropped 2 bases and J dropped 0; count of bases not matched to a gene: 9. CDR3 loop: CASSFRTGHQMNTEAFF. The CDR3 DNA follows: TGCGCCAGCAGCTTCCGGACAGGGCACCAAATGAACACTGAAGCTTTCTTT.

The rearrangement uses TRBV19 and TRBJ1-1, with 8 bases that match TRBD1. Per the germline V gene, CDR1 is LNHDA and CDR2 is SQIVND (reference sequence). The CDR3 has 15 amino acids. J gave up 2 bases and V 6 bases, and 8 bases lay outside the gene matches. Here the CDR3 DNA reads TGTGCCAGTAGCCTCTGGACAGGGACAAACACTGAAGCTTTCTTT. It is translated as CASSLWTGTNTEAFF.

The chain carries TRBV6-6 and TRBJ1-2; possible D gene TRBD1, 5 bases. V was trimmed by 8 bases and J by 3 bases, leaving 25 bases between them. Germline assignment: CDR1 MNHNY and CDR2 SVGAGI (reference sequence). The CDR3 contains 17 residues. In nucleotides, the CDR3 is TGTGCCAGCTCATCAACGACAGCTCCGTCCCTCTACTATGGCTACACCTTC. This translates into CASSSTTAPSLYYGYTF.

This clonotype was counted a few times. The V gene is TRBV7-9, the J gene TRBJ1-1, with TRBD1 matching 7 bases. CDR3 length equals 14 residues. CDR1 is SEHNR and CDR2 is FQNEAQ in the germline V gene (reference sequence). V shed 3 bases, J shed 4 bases, and the junction held 5 bases outside the gene matches. In nucleotides, the CDR3 is TGTGCCAGCAGCTTTTCAGGGGGTTCCACTGAAGCTTTCTTT. Its translation is CASSFSGGSTEAFF.

The chain recombines TRBV12-3 or TRBV12-4 with TRBJ1-6; D gene unclear. This CDR3 contains 15 residues. Trimming stripped 2 bases from V and 7 bases from J, with 12 bases between. Here the CDR3 reads CASSLTENGNSPLHF. The CDR3 DNA is TGTGCCAGCAGTTTAACGGAGAACGGAAATTCACCCCTCCACTTT.

This clonotype was counted ten times or more. The rearrangement joins TRBV5-1 to TRBJ1-1; D is ambiguous. The CDR3 runs 14 residues. Germline V CDR1 and CDR2: SGHRS, YFSETQ. Trimming shortened V by 0 bases and J by 0 bases, and 6 bases separated the two germline ends. The CDR3 loop is CASSLEQLNTEAFF. The DNA of the CDR3 is TGCGCCAGCAGCTTGGAACAGTTGAACACTGAAGCTTTCTTT.

This clonotype has a handful of counts. This sequence joins TRBV7-6 and TRBJ2-2; 11 bases agree with TRBD2. The CDR3 has 17 amino acids. V lost 2 bases to trimming and J lost 4 bases; unmatched junction nucleotides: 6. Germline CDR1 and CDR2: SGHVS and FNYEAQ. The CDR3 spells CASSLKLAGGVTGELFF. CDR3 sequence (DNA): TGTGCCAGCAGCTTAAAGCTAGCGGGAGGTGTCACCGGGGAGCTGTTTTTT.

This clonotype was detected ten times or more. J is TRBJ2-1 and V is TRBV5-1; perhaps TRBD2 as D (6 bases). Trimming left V 7 bases short and J 7 bases short, with 9 bases between. This CDR3 has 11 amino acids. Germline V gives CDR1 SGHRS, CDR2 YFSETQ. CDR3 residues: CASHGGNEQFF. As DNA, the CDR3 is TGCGCCAGCCATGGAGGGAATGAGCAGTTCTTC.

This clonotype was counted ten times or more. The J gene is TRBJ2-1, the V gene TRBV10-3, with 8 bases that match TRBD1. CDR3 length: 17 residues. Trimming took 0 bases from V and 4 from J; bases not matched to a gene: 8. Germline CDR1 is ENHRY and CDR2 is SYGVKD. CDR3 loop: CAISESRAGTGYNEQFF. CDR3 nucleotides: TGTGCCATCAGTGAGTCGAGAGCCGGGACAGGTTACAATGAGCAGTTCTTC.

This clonotype was picked up a small number of times. The chain joins TRBV4-1 to TRBJ1-5; D unresolved. The length of the CDR3 is 18 residues. Germline CDR1 and CDR2: MGHRA and YSYEKL. Between the trimmed V and J ends, which lost 0 bases and 0 bases, there was a span of 15 bases. CDR3 DNA: TGCGCCAGCAGCCAAGAACGGACCAAGCCTTATAGCAATCAGCCCCAGCATTTT. Translating gives CASSQERTKPYSNQPQHF.

The V and J genes are TRBV2 and TRBJ2-7; TRBD2 might be the D (6 bases). V lost 0 bases, J lost 1 base, and 16 bases lay in between. This CDR3 has 17 residues. Per the germline V gene, CDR1 is SNHLY and CDR2 is FYNNEI. The CDR3 region is CASSEAAGTLTSYEQYF. CDR3 sequence (DNA): TGTGCCAGCAGTGAAGCCGCCGGGACTCTAACTTCCTACGAGCAGTACTTC. Looking up the rest from reference TRBV2 and TRBJ2-7 gives the full variable domain: EPEVTQTPSHQVTQMGQEVILRCVPISNHLYFYWYRQILGQKVEFLVSFYNNEISEKSEIFDDQFSVERPDGSNFTLKIRSTKLEDSAMYFCASSEAAGTLTSYEQYFGPGTRLTVT.

The table lists this clonotype with a few counts. The chain carries TRBV20-1 and TRBJ2-1; possibly TRBD2 for D (6 bases). The V gene lost 2 bases and the J gene lost 0 bases, with 14 bases spanning the gap. CDR1 DFQATT and CDR2 SNEGSKA come from the germline V gene (reference sequence). The CDR3 has 16 amino acids. CDR3: CSARSKAGYSYNEQFF. As DNA, the CDR3 is TGCAGTGCTAGATCGAAAGCGGGCTACTCCTACAATGAGCAGTTCTTC.

This clonotype was seen more than once but under ten times. In DNA form, the CDR3 reads TGTGCCAGCAGCTCCACATCAGGGGGCATTGAAGCTTTCTTT. It translates to CASSSTSGGIEAFF. The chain is built from TRBV13 and TRBJ1-1; 8 bases align to TRBD1. Germline lookup yields CDR1 PRHDT and CDR2 FYEKMQ (reference sequence). This CDR3 spans 14 amino acids. V was pared by 4 bases and J by 7 bases, with 8 bases of the junction left unmatched. The full variable domain, rest sourced from reference TRBV13 and TRBJ1-1, is AAGVIQSPRHLIKEKRETATLKCYPIPRHDTVYWYQQGPGQDPQFLISFYEKMQSDKGSIPDRFSAQQFSDYHSELNMSSLELGDSALYFCASSSTSGGIEAFFGQGTRLTVV.